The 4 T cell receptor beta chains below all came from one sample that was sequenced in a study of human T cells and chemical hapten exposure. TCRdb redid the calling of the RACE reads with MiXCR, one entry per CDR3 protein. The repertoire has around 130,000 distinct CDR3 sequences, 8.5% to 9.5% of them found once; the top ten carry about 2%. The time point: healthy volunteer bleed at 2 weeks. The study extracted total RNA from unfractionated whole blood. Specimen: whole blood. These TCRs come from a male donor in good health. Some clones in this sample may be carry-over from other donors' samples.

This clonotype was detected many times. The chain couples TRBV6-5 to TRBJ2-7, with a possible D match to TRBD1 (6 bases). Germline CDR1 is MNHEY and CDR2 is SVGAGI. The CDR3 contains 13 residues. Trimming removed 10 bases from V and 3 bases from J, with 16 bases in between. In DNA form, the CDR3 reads TGTGCCACCGCAATGACAGGCAACTACGAGCAGTACTTC. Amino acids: CATAMTGNYEQYF.

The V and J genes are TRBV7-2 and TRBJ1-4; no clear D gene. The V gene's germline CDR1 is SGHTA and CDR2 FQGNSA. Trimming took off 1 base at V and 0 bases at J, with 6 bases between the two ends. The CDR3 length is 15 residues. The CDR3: CASSLEGATNEKLFF. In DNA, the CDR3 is TGTGCCAGCAGCTTAGAAGGTGCAACTAATGAAAAACTGTTTTTT.

CDR3 bases: TGTGCCAGCAGTAAAGGGACTAGCGGGACCATTACCGGCAATGAGCAGTTCTTC. Translating gives CASSKGTSGTITGNEQFF. The V call is TRBV27, the J call TRBJ2-1; 13 bases match TRBD2. Trimming took 5 bases from V and 6 from J; bases not matched to a gene: 13. This CDR3 is built from 18 residues. The germline CDR1 and CDR2 sequences are MNHEY and SMNVEV (reference sequence).

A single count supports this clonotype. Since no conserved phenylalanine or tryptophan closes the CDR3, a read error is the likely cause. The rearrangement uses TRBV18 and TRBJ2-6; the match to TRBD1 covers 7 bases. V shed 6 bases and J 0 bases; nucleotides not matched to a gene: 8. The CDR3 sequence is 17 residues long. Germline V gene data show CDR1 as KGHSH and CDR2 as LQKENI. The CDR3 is CASSVDRLSSGANVLTS. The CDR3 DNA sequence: TGTGCCAGCTCGGTGGACAGGTTAAGCTCTGGGGCCAACGTCCTGACTTCA.